The 28 T cell receptor beta chains below were found in one sample sequenced in a study of blood T cell repertoires in COVID-19. Here immunoSEQ multiplex PCR was the method, and the copy in TCRdb shows in-frame clones only, minus some. The sample includes 220,000 or so clones, about 94% of them seen just once. The sequenced sample was peripheral blood. The receptors originated from a man aged 60 to 69 with COVID-19, enrolled during active disease.

As DNA, the CDR3 is TGTGCCAGTAGTAAAGGACAGGGGGCTTATGGCTACACCTTC. Its translation: CASSKGQGAYGYTF. This chain connects TRBV19 to TRBJ1-2, with 11 positions matching TRBD1. The CDR3 covers 14 residues. CDR1 and CDR2 from the germline V gene are LNHDA and SQIVND (reference sequence). J was trimmed by 5 bases and V by 4 bases; bases with no gene match: 3.

A single count supports this clone. This chain links TRBV6-5 with TRBJ2-7; D ambiguous. Germline-derived CDR1 and CDR2 are MNHEY and SVGAGI. Between the trimmed V and J ends, which lost 6 bases and 3 bases, there was a span of 12 bases. The CDR3 is made up of 13 amino acids. The CDR3 region is CASRASLDYEQYF. The CDR3 region has the DNA TGTGCCAGCAGGGCTAGTTTGGACTACGAGCAGTACTTC.

The gene calls are TRBV4-1 and TRBJ1-5; the match to TRBD1 covers 8 bases. The CDR3 runs to 16 residues. Germline V gene sequence: CDR1 MGHRA, CDR2 YSYEKL. The V segment lost 0 bases and the J segment 6 bases; nucleotides outside the gene matches: 7. The CDR3 loop reads CASSQDARQGFQPQHF. In nucleotides, the CDR3 is TGCGCCAGCAGCCAAGATGCACGACAGGGGTTTCAGCCCCAGCATTTT.

CDR3 residues: CASSDSSSGGSYNEQFF. CDR3 DNA: TGTGCCAGCAGTGACTCTAGTTCGGGGGGCTCCTACAATGAGCAGTTCTTC. The genes are TRBV6-4 and TRBJ2-1; TRBD2 matches 7 bases. The junction had 5 bases not matched to a gene; V was cut back by 0 bases and J by 0 bases. The length of the CDR3 is 17 residues. Germline lookup yields CDR1 MRHNA and CDR2 SNTAGT.

V gene TRBV12-2 combines with J gene TRBJ2-2; the table's D gene call, TRBD2, was not cross checked with the DNA. TRBV12-2 corresponds to a pseudogene. The CDR3 has 15 residues. Written as DNA, the CDR3 is TGTGCAAGTCGCTCGCCCCCCGACGCGGTCCGGGAGCTGTTTTTT. Translated: CASRSPPDAVRELFF.

J is TRBJ2-2 and V is TRBV19, with 10 bases lining up with TRBD1. J lost 6 bases, V lost 11 bases, and 3 bases had no gene match. Germline values: CDR1 LNHDA, CDR2 SQIVND (reference sequence). The CDR3 is 12 amino acids. This chain's CDR3 is CAGGQGAGELFF. CDR3 DNA: TGTGCCGGCGGACAGGGGGCCGGGGAGCTGTTTTTT.

The DNA of the CDR3 is TGTGCCAGTAGTATATTGACACTTAACACCGGGGAGCTGTTTTTT. It translates to CASSILTLNTGELFF. The chain joins TRBV19 to TRBJ2-2; D is undetermined. CDR3 length: 15 amino acids. Germline CDR1 and CDR2: LNHDA and SQIVND (reference sequence). V was clipped by 2 bases and J by 2 bases, with 9 bases between them.

The chain uses TRBV9 and TRBJ2-3; possibly TRBD2 for D (5 bases). The germline CDR1 and CDR2 sequences are SGDLS and YYNGEE. V lost 2 bases and J lost 6, with 13 bases in between. There are 14 residues in the CDR3. The chain's CDR3 is CASSVRTARDTQYF. In DNA form, the CDR3 reads TGTGCCAGCAGCGTCAGGACTGCCCGGGATACGCAGTATTTT.

The chain employs TRBV9 and TRBJ2-2, with TRBD2 matching over 7 bases. The CDR3 sequence is 17 residues long. Germline CDR1 and CDR2: SGDLS and YYNGEE. J lost 0 bases, V lost 4 bases, and 9 bases had no gene match. DNA of the CDR3: TGTGCCAGCAGCTTTCTCAGCGGGAACACGAACACCGGGGAGCTGTTTTTT. Its translation: CASSFLSGNTNTGELFF.

V and J are TRBV5-8 and TRBJ1-2; 9 bases match TRBD1. After removal of 4 bases from V and 6 bases from J, the junction contained 7 bases not matched to a gene. Germline lookup yields CDR1 SGHTS and CDR2 YDEGEE. There are 14 residues in the CDR3. DNA for the CDR3: TGTGCCAGCAGCCAGGACAGGGGTCGAGATGGCTACACCTTC. Its translation: CASSQDRGRDGYTF.

The chain has TRBV9 and TRBJ2-7, with a possible D match to TRBD2 (6 bases). Per germline, CDR1 SGDLS and CDR2 YYNGEE. The CDR3 is 13 amino acids. The ends were cut back, 3 bases at V and 3 bases at J, with 10 bases in the middle. The CDR3 DNA follows: TGTGCCAGCAGCGGGGACTGGAGCTACGAGCAGTACTTC. It yields the protein CASSGDWSYEQYF.

The chain couples TRBV19 to TRBJ2-1; 9 bases map to TRBD2. The CDR3 length is 13 residues. Germline V gene sequence: CDR1 LNHDA, CDR2 SQIVND (reference sequence). The junction had 2 bases not matched to a gene; V was cut back by 7 bases and J by 4 bases. DNA for the CDR3: TGTGCCAGTAAAGCGGGGGGATACAATGAGCAGTTCTTC. Amino acids: CASKAGGYNEQFF.

V and J are TRBV5-6 and TRBJ2-7, with 15 bases aligning to TRBD2. V lost 2 bases and J lost 6; bases outside the gene matches: 6. This CDR3 has 16 residues. Looked up from germline, CDR1 is SGHDT and CDR2 is YYEEEE. This CDR3 is CASSLPPGLAGGEQYF. Written as DNA, the CDR3 is TGTGCCAGCAGCTTACCCCCGGGACTAGCGGGGGGCGAGCAGTACTTC.

CDR3 DNA sequence: TGTGCCAGCAGCCAGGACAGGGGGCGCGGACAACAGTTCTTC. Its translation is CASSQDRGRGQQFF. This chain connects TRBV11-3 to TRBJ2-1; TRBD1 agrees at 11 bases. Germline CDR1 is SGHNT and CDR2 is YENEEA. Germline trimming cut 5 bases from V and 13 bases from J; bases unmatched to any gene: 10. This CDR3 region has 14 residues. Supplemented by reference TRBV11-3 and TRBJ2-1, the full variable domain reads EAGVVQSPRYKIIEKKQPVAFWCNPISGHNTLYWYLQNLGQGPELLIRYENEEAVDDSQLPKDRFSAERLKGVDSTLKIQPAELGDSAVYLCASSQDRGRGQQFFGPGTRLTVL.

There are a few counts of this clone. The V call is TRBV11-1, the J call TRBJ1-1, with D possibly TRBD1 on 6 matching bases. Trimming took off 3 bases at V and 1 base at J, with 9 bases between the two ends. The CDR3 has 14 residues. In germline, CDR1 is SGHAT, CDR2 FQDESV (reference sequence). CDR3 protein: CASSFQQGNTEAFF. CDR3 coding DNA: TGTGCCAGCAGCTTCCAACAGGGGAACACTGAAGCTTTCTTT.

The CDR3 sequence is CASSPSVGFTGEAFF. The CDR3 DNA follows: TGTGCCAGCAGTCCATCAGTCGGGTTTACGGGGGAAGCTTTCTTT. The rearrangement links TRBV28 to TRBJ1-1; D remains ambiguous. The CDR3 runs to 15 residues. The V gene's germline CDR1 is MDHEN and CDR2 SYDVKM. Trimming cost V 5 bases and J 8 bases, with 21 bases left between them.

This chain links TRBV16 with TRBJ1-2; D gene unclear. Per the germline V gene, CDR1 is KGHSY and CDR2 is FQNENV. CDR3 size: 13 residues. Trimming removed 6 bases at V and 5 bases at J, with 13 bases between. CDR3: CASSRTEDYGYTF. The CDR3 nucleotides are TGTGCCAGCAGTAGGACGGAGGATTATGGCTACACCTTC.

The rearrangement uses TRBV7-2 and TRBJ1-1; 10 bases map to TRBD1. Germline V CDR1 and CDR2: SGHTA, FQGNSA. The CDR3 consists of 14 residues. V shed 10 bases, J shed 7 bases, and the junction held 12 bases outside the gene matches. CDR3 sequence reads: CATSPRDRGYEAFF. The CDR3 DNA is TGTGCCACCTCCCCCAGGGACAGGGGATATGAAGCTTTCTTT. Variable domain in full (rest from reference TRBV7-2 and TRBJ1-1): GAGVSQSPSNKVTEKGKDVELRCDPISGHTALYWYRQSLGQGLEFLIYFQGNSAPDKSGLPSDRFSAERTGGSVSTLTIQRTQQEDSAVYLCATSPRDRGYEAFFGQGTRLTVV.

The chain has TRBV19 and TRBJ1-1; D gene unclear. This CDR3 contains 14 residues. Looked up from germline, CDR1 is LNHDA and CDR2 is SQIVND (reference sequence). V was shortened by 9 bases and J by 7 bases, with 21 bases between the two germline ends. As DNA, the CDR3 is TGTGCCAGGCTTGCACCCACAGTTCTGGGTGAAGCTTTCTTT. Its protein product is CARLAPTVLGEAFF.

This chain connects TRBV6-5 to TRBJ1-5; maybe TRBD1 (5 bases). Trimming took 4 bases from V and 1 from J, leaving 14 bases between them. This CDR3 comprises 16 residues. Germline-derived CDR1 and CDR2 are MNHEY and SVGAGI. The DNA of the CDR3 is TGTGCCAGCAGTTCCGAAGGGGTTTTAAGCAATCAGCCCCAGCATTTT. It specifies CASSSEGVLSNQPQHF.

The chain has TRBV6-5 and TRBJ2-7, with a possible D match to TRBD2 (6 bases). Looked up from germline, CDR1 is MNHEY and CDR2 is SVGAGI. The CDR3 covers 14 residues. V dropped 8 bases and J dropped 3 bases, with 17 bases sitting between them. The CDR3 DNA sequence: TGTGCCAGCGTGATGGGGGGAGGTGGCTACGAGCAGTACTTC. It translates to CASVMGGGGYEQYF.

This clone occurred once. The chain uses TRBV11-1 and TRBJ2-1, with 7 bases matching TRBD2. Unmatched junction bases numbered 4, after V lost 5 bases and J lost 6 bases. This CDR3 is built from 13 residues. Germline V lookup: CDR1 SGHAT, CDR2 FQDESV (reference sequence). The CDR3 region is CASSRGRGNEQFF. CDR3 nucleotide sequence: TGTGCCAGCAGCCGGGGGAGGGGCAATGAGCAGTTCTTC.

This clone was picked up one time. The chain combines TRBV5-1 with TRBJ1-1, with D unresolved. CDR3 length equals 15 residues. Germline V CDR1 and CDR2: SGHRS, YFSETQ. The V and J ends lost 1 base and 4 bases respectively, with 14 bases between them. The CDR3 loop is CASSLSYGGGTEAFF. DNA of the CDR3: TGCGCCAGCAGCTTGTCCTACGGAGGAGGCACTGAAGCTTTCTTT.

This chain uses TRBV11-2 with TRBJ2-1; no definite D call. Germline-derived CDR1 and CDR2 are SGHAT and FQNNGV. There are 13 residues in the CDR3. Deletions cut 0 bases from V and 10 bases from J, with 10 bases between. This CDR3 reads CASSLDLEAEQFF. CDR3 nucleotides: TGTGCCAGCAGCTTAGATTTGGAAGCGGAGCAGTTCTTC.

The chain carries TRBV7-9 and TRBJ1-2, with D possibly TRBD1 on 6 matching bases. The CDR3 extends over 12 amino acids. V was pared by 5 bases and J by 9 bases, with 13 bases between. Per the germline V gene, CDR1 is SEHNR and CDR2 is FQNEAQ (reference sequence). CDR3 sequence: CASSLQGTSYTF. CDR3 nucleotide sequence: TGTGCCAGCAGCCTCCAGGGGACGAGCTACACCTTC.

The V gene is TRBV10-3, the J gene TRBJ1-1; TRBD1 aligns across 10 bases. Germline CDR1 and CDR2: ENHRY and SYGVKD. There are 16 residues in the CDR3. J was trimmed by 5 bases and V by 0 bases; bases with no gene match: 6. The chain's CDR3 is CAISESGTGDRTEAFF. The CDR3 region has the DNA TGTGCCATCAGTGAGTCGGGGACAGGGGATCGGACTGAAGCTTTCTTT.

The V call is TRBV19, the J call TRBJ1-3; no firm D call. The CDR3 totals 17 residues. Trimming removed 2 bases from V and 3 bases from J, with 17 bases in between. CDR1 is LNHDA and CDR2 is SQIVND in the germline V gene (reference sequence). The CDR3 spells CASSIPFRRNGGNTIYF. The CDR3 DNA reads as TGTGCCAGTAGTATACCCTTCAGGAGGAATGGTGGAAACACCATATATTTT.

The chain uses TRBV18 and TRBJ2-1, with 12 nucleotides matching TRBD2. This CDR3 contains 17 residues. The junction had 11 bases not matched to a gene; V was cut back by 2 bases and J by 9 bases. Per the germline V gene, CDR1 is KGHSH and CDR2 is LQKENI. The DNA for the CDR3 is TGTGCCAGCTCACCAACATCACTAGCGGGGGGTGGTATTGAGCAGTTCTTC. It specifies CASSPTSLAGGGIEQFF.